This T cell receptor beta chain was found in a study of blood T cell repertoires in COVID-19. V was clipped by 6 bases and J by 0 bases; unmatched bases: 4. The germline V gene encodes CDR1 SNHLY and CDR2 FYNNEI. This CDR3 has 15 residues. Data came from immunoSEQ multiplex PCR; TCRdb stores just in-frame clones and leaves some out. The table lists roughly 250,000 clones, roughly 84% of them singletons. Sequenced input: peripheral blood. The chain links TRBV2 to TRBJ2-3; the match to TRBD2 covers 9 bases. The sequence was collected from a person aged 65 to 85 with COVID-19, enrolled during active disease. The CDR3 sequence: CASSLAGYSTDTQYF. In DNA form, the CDR3 reads TGTGCCAGCAGCCTAGCGGGATATAGCACAGATACGCAGTATTTT.